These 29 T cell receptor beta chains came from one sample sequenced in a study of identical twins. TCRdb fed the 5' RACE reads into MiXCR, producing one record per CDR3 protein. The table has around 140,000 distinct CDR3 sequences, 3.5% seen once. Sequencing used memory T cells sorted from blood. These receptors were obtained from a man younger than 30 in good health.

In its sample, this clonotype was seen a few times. DNA for the CDR3: TGTGCCAGCTCACCCGGGGCCTCTTCTTATCGAGAGCAGTTCTTC. As protein: CASSPGASSYREQFF. This chain joins TRBV18 and TRBJ2-1; D may match TRBD1 or TRBD2 (5 bases each). V was shortened by 3 bases and J by 10 bases, with 19 bases between the two germline ends. CDR1 and CDR2 (germline): KGHSH, LQKENI. This CDR3 region has 15 residues.

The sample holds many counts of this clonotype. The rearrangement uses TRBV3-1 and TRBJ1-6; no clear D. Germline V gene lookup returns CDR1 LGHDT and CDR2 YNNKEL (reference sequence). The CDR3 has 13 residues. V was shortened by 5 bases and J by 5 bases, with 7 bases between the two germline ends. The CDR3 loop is CASSRRDNSPLHF. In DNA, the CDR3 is TGTGCCAGCAGCAGACGGGATAATTCACCCCTCCACTTT.

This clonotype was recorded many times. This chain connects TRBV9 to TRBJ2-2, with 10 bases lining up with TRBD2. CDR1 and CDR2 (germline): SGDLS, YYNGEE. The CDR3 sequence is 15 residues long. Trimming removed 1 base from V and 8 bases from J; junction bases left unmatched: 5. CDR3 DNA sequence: TGTGCCAGCAGCGTATTAGCGGGAGGCGAAGGGGAGCTGTTTTTT. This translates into CASSVLAGGEGELFF.

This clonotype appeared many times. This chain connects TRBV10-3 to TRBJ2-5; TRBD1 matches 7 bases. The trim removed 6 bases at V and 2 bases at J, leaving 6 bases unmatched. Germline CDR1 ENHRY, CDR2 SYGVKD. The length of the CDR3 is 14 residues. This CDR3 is CAIRGDRFQETQYF. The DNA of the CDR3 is TGTGCCATCAGAGGGGACAGATTTCAAGAGACCCAGTACTTC.

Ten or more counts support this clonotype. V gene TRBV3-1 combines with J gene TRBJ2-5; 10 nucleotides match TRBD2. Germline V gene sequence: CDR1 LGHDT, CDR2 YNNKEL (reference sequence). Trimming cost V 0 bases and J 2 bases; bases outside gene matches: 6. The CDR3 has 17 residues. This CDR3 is CASSQDVASGRQETQYF. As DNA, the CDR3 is TGTGCCAGCAGCCAAGATGTAGCTAGCGGGAGACAAGAGACCCAGTACTTC.

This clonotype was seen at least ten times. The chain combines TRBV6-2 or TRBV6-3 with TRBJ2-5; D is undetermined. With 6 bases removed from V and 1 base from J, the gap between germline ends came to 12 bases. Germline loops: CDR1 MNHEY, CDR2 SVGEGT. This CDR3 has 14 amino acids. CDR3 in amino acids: CASRLPAFQETQYF. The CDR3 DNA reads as TGTGCCAGCAGACTTCCAGCGTTCCAAGAGACCCAGTACTTC.

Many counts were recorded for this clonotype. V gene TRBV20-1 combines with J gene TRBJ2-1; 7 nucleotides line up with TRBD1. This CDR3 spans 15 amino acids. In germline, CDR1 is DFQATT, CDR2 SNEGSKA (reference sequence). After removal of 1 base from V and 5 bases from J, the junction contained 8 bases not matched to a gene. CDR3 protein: CSARGDSLVHNEQFF. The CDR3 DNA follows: TGCAGTGCTAGAGGGGACAGTTTAGTTCACAATGAGCAGTTCTTC.

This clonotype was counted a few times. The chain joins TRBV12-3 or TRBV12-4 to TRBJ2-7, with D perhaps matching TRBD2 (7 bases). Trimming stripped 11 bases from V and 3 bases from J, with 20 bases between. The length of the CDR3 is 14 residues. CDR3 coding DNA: TGTGCCTCCTCCGGGGGCGGGAGCAACTACGAGCAGTACGTC. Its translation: CASSGGGSNYEQYV.

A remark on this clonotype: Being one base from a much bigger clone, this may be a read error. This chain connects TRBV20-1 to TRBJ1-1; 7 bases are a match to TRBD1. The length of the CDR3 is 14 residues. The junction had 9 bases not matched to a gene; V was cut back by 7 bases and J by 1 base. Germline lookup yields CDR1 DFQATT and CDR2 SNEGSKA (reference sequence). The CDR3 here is CSGPAGGKNTEAFF. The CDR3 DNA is TGCAGTGGCCCGGCAGGGGGGAAGAACACTGAAGCTTTCTTT.

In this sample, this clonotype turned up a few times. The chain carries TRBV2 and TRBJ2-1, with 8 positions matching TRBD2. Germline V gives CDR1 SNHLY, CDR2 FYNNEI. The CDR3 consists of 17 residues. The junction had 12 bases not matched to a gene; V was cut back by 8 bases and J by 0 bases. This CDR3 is CASQSTSGLRSYNEQFF. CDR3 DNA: TGTGCCAGCCAGAGCACTAGCGGACTCCGCTCCTACAATGAGCAGTTCTTC.

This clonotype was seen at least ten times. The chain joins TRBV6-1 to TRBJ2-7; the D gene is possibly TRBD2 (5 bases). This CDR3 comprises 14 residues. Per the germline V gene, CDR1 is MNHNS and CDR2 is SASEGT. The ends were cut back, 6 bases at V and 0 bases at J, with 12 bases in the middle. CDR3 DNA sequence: TGTGCCAGCAGATCCACTAGGAGCTCCTACGAGCAGTACTTC. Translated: CASRSTRSSYEQYF.

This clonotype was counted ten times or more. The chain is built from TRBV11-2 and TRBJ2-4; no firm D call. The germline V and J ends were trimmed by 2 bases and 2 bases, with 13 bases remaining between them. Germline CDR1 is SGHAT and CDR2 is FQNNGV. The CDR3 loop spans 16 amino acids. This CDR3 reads CASSLYGQATKNIQYF. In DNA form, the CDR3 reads TGTGCCAGCAGCTTATACGGGCAAGCGACCAAAAACATTCAGTACTTC.

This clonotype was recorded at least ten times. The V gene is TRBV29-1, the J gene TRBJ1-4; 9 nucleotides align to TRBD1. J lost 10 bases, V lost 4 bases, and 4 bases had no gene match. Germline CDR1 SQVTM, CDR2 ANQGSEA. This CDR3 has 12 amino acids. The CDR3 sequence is CSVVTDRGKLFF. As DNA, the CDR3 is TGCAGCGTTGTGACGGACAGGGGAAAACTGTTTTTT.

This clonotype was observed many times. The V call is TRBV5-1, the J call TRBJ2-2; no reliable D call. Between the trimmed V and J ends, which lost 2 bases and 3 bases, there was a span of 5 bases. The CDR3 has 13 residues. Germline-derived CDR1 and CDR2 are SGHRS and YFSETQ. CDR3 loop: CASSLIYTGELFF. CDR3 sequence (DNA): TGCGCCAGCAGCTTAATATACACCGGGGAGCTGTTTTTT.

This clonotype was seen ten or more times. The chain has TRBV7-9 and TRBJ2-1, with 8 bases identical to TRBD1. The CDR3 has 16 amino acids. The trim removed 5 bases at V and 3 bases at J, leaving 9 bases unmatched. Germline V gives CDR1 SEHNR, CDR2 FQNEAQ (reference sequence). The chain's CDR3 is CASSPGQGASYNEQFF. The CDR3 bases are TGTGCCAGCAGCCCCGGACAGGGCGCAAGCTACAATGAGCAGTTCTTC.

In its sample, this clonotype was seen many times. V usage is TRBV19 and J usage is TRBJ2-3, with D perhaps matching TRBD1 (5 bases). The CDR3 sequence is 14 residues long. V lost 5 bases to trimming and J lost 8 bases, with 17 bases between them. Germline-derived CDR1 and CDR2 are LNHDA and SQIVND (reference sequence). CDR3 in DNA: TGTGCCAGTAGTGCCCAGGGTACGATCGGTACGCAGTATTTT. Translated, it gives CASSAQGTIGTQYF.

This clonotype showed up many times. This CDR3 reads CSVCRGQSTDTQYF. The CDR3 nucleotides are TGCAGCGTTTGCAGGGGGCAAAGCACAGATACGCAGTATTTT. The chain couples TRBV29-1 to TRBJ2-3, with TRBD1 matching over 8 bases. Germline V lookup: CDR1 SQVTM, CDR2 ANQGSEA. Trimming took 5 bases from V and 0 from J; bases not matched to a gene: 4. This CDR3 is built from 14 residues.

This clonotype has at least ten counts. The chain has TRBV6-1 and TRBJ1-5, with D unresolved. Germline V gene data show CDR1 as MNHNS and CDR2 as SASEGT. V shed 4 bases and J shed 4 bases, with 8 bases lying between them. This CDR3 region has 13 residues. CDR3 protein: CASSATSNQPQHF. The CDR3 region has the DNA TGTGCCAGCAGTGCTACAAGTAATCAGCCCCAGCATTTT.

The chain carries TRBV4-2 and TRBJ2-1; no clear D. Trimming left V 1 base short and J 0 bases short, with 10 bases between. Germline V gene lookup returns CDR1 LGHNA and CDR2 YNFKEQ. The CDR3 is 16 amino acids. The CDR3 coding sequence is TGTGCCAGCAGCCAAGGTGGGATTAGCTCCTACAATGAGCAGTTCTTC. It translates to CASSQGGISSYNEQFF.

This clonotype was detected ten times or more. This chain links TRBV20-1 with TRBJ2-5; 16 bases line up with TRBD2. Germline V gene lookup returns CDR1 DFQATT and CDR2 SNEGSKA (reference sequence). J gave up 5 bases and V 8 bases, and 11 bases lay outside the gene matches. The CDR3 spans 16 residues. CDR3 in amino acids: CSSSGGGLAGGETQYF. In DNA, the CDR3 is TGCAGTTCCAGCGGTGGGGGACTAGCGGGAGGGGAGACCCAGTACTTC.

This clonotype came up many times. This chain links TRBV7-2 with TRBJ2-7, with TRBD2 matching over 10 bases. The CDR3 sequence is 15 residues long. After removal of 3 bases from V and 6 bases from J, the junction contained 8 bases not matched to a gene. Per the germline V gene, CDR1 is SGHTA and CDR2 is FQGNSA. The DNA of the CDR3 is TGTGCCAGCAGCTTTAGCGGGAGGAACCCCCGCGAGCAGTACTTC. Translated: CASSFSGRNPREQYF.

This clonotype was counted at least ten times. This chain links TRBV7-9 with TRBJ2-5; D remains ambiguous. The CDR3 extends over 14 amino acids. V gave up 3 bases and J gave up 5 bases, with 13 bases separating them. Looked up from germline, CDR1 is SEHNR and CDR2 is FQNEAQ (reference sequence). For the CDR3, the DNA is TGTGCCAGCAGCTTCCCCCAAGGGCGGGAGACCCAGTACTTC. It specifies CASSFPQGRETQYF.

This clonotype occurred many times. In nucleotides, the CDR3 is TGTGCCAGCAGCCCACAGGGGACTAGCGGGAGTAGTGAGCAGTTCTTC. It specifies CASSPQGTSGSSEQFF. The rearrangement links TRBV4-2 to TRBJ2-1; 14 bases are a match to TRBD2. The J segment lost 9 bases and the V segment lost 4 bases, leaving 8 bases of the junction unmatched. Germline CDR1 is LGHNA and CDR2 is YNFKEQ. CDR3 size: 16 residues.

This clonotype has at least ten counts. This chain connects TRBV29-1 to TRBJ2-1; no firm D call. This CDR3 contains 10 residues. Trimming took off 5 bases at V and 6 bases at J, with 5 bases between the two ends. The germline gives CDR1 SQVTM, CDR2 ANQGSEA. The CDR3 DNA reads TGCAGCGTTTGGGCCAATGAGCAGTTCTTC. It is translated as CSVWANEQFF.

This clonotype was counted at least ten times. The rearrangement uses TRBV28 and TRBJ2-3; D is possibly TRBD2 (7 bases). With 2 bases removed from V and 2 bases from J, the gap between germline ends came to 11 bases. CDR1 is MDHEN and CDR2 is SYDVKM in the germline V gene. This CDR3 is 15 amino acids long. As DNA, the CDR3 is TGTGCCAGCAGTTTAGCGGGGGCTCCCACAGATACGCAGTATTTT. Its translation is CASSLAGAPTDTQYF. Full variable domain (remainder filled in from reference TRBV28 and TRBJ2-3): DVKVTQSSRYLVKRTGEKVFLECVQDMDHENMFWYRQDPGLGLRLIYFSYDVKMKEKGDIPEGYSVSREKKERFSLILESASTNQTSMYLCASSLAGAPTDTQYFGPGTRLTVL.

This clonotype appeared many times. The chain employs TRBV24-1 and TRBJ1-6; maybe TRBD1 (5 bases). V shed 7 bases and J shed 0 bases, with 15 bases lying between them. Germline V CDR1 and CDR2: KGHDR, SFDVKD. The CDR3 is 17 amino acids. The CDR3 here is CATSHRGRSSYNSPLHF. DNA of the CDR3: TGTGCCACCAGCCATAGGGGTAGAAGCTCCTATAATTCACCCCTCCACTTT.

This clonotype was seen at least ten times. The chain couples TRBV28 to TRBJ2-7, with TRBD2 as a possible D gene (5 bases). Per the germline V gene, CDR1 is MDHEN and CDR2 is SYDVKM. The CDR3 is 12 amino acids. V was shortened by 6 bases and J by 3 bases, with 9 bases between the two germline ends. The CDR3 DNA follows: TGTGCCAGCAGCCCCGGAGGCTACGAGCAGTACTTC. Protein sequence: CASSPGGYEQYF.

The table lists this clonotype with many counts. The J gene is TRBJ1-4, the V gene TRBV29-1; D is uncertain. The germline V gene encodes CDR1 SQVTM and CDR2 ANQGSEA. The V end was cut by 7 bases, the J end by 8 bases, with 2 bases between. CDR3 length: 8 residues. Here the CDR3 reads CSEEKLFF. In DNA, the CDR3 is TGCAGCGAGGAAAAACTGTTTTTT.

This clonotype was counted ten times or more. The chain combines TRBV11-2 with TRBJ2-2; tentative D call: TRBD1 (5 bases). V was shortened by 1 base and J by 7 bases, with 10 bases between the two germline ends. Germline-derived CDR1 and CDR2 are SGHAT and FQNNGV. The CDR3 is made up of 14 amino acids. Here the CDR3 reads CASSLGQTYGELFF. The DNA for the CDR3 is TGTGCCAGCAGCTTAGGACAGACCTACGGGGAGCTGTTTTTT.